This T cell receptor beta chain derives from a study of technical replicates of blood from four donors (dated by TCRdb to the late 2010s). From a lookup of the germline V gene, CDR1 and CDR2 are SGHDN and FVKESK. Trimming removed 3 bases from V and 4 bases from J; the gene matches leave 9 bases unexplained. The CDR3 sequence holds 16 residues, the cysteine and phenylalanine included. The read is trimmed to its CDR3 DNA, 48 bases read in frame from base 1. The protocol used for the library was the immunoSEQ multiplex PCR assay. Imported from immuneACCESS, the table was reduced by TCRdb to in-frame sequences with V and J called. These copies leave out some clones; in studies compared against another copy, an unresolved V gene accounts for under half, and the cause of the remainder is not known. The table for this sample lists tens of thousands of clones; approximately 91% of them were counted only once. In total, the top ten clones hold under 0.5% of the sample.

On this clone: This clone's antigen is unknown. No base quality information exists; no much larger clone differs at one position.

The sequence is built from TRBV14 and TRBJ1-3, with 7 central nucleotides matching TRBD1. Sequences were obtained from T cells isolated from PBMCs. This sequence was found in a human donor in good health. The CDR3: CASSQDRRVPGNTIYF. In nucleotides, the sequence is TGTGCCAGCAGCCAGGACAGGCGAGTCCCCGGAAACACCATATATTTT.